Listed here are 11 T cell receptor beta chains from one sample, sequenced in a study of OX40 agonist ivuxolimab in advanced cancers. TCRdb keeps only in-frame clones here, not all; method: immunoSEQ multiplex PCR. This sample has tens of thousands of clones, with about 80% found just once. Material: CD4+ or CD8+ T cells sorted from blood, obtained in a trial of the OX40 agonist ivuxolimab. The receptors come from an adult with an advanced solid tumor such as melanoma, head and neck, liver or kidney cancer.

The chain carries TRBV7-8 and TRBJ2-7, with D tentatively TRBD2 (5 bases). Germline CDR1 reads SGHVS; CDR2 reads FQNEAQ. V dropped 2 bases and J dropped 2 bases, with 16 bases sitting between them. The CDR3 spans 16 residues. The CDR3 DNA reads TGTGCCAGCAGCTTACCAGAAGAGGGAGCCACCTACGAGCAGTACTTC. Protein: CASSLPEEGATYEQYF.

This rearrangement joins TRBV11-2 to TRBJ1-5; 9 bases fit TRBD1. The CDR3 loop spans 14 amino acids. Trimming cost V 5 bases and J 7 bases; bases outside gene matches: 6. Germline V gene sequence: CDR1 SGHAT, CDR2 FQNNGV. The DNA for the CDR3 is TGTGCCAGCAGCCACGGGACAGGGCGACAGCCCCAGCATTTT. It is translated as CASSHGTGRQPQHF.

V usage is TRBV5-1 and J usage is TRBJ2-7, with 8 bases matching TRBD2. CDR3 size: 16 residues. Germline trimming cut 3 bases from V and 6 bases from J; bases unmatched to any gene: 14. Germline CDR1 SGHRS, CDR2 YFSETQ. The CDR3 DNA reads TGCGCCAGCAGCTCCAGGACGTGGGCGGGAGGTTTCGAGCAGTACTTC. Translation: CASSSRTWAGGFEQYF.

This clone is a singleton in its sample. This chain links TRBV5-1 with TRBJ2-1; D unclear. There are 15 residues in the CDR3. V lost 4 bases to trimming and J lost 2 bases, with 13 bases between them. Germline values: CDR1 SGHRS, CDR2 YFSETQ. CDR3 loop: CASSPYSSAYNEQFF. DNA for the CDR3: TGCGCCAGCAGCCCTTATTCGAGCGCCTACAATGAGCAGTTCTTC. The whole variable domain, filled in from reference TRBV5-1 and TRBJ2-1, reads KAGVTQTPRYLIKTRGQQVTLSCSPISGHRSVSWYQQTPGQGLQFLFEYFSETQRNKGNFPGRFSGRQFSNSRSEMNVSTLELGDSALYLCASSPYSSAYNEQFFGPGTRLTVL.

This chain connects TRBV5-1 to TRBJ2-2, with TRBD1 matching over 9 bases. In germline, CDR1 is SGHRS, CDR2 YFSETQ. This CDR3 has 15 residues. Germline trimming cut 0 bases from V and 5 bases from J; bases unmatched to any gene: 2. CDR3 bases: TGCGCCAGCAGCTTGGGGGGACAGGGAACCGGGGAGCTGTTTTTT. This codes for CASSLGGQGTGELFF.

The V gene is TRBV2, the J gene TRBJ2-1, with 10 bases lining up with TRBD1. CDR1 is SNHLY and CDR2 is FYNNEI in the germline V gene. Losses at the gene ends were 8 bases for V and 4 bases for J; bases not matched to a gene: 11. This CDR3 spans 16 amino acids. DNA of the CDR3: TGTGCCAGCTCAACCGAGAGACAGGGGGCGTACAATGAGCAGTTCTTC. It translates to CASSTERQGAYNEQFF. Supplemented by reference TRBV2 and TRBJ2-1, the full variable domain reads EPEVTQTPSHQVTQMGQEVILRCVPISNHLYFYWYRQILGQKVEFLVSFYNNEISEKSEIFDDQFSVERPDGSNFTLKIRSTKLEDSAMYFCASSTERQGAYNEQFFGPGTRLTVL.

This clone was detected once. The germline gene is not matched at one end of the junction; a read error may be the cause. CDR3 residues: CSADLAGAELF. Here the CDR3 DNA reads TGCAGTGCGGACCTAGCGGGAGCCGAACTTTTT. This rearrangement joins TRBV20-1 to TRBJ2-3; 10 bases line up with TRBD2. This CDR3 comprises 11 residues. The germline CDR1 and CDR2 sequences are DFQATT and SNEGSKA (reference sequence).

This clone is classed as medium-sized (0.01 to 0.1%). The chain combines TRBV4-1 with TRBJ2-7, with 7 bases matching TRBD1. The CDR3 extends over 15 amino acids. V was pared by 2 bases and J by 4 bases, with 8 bases of the junction left unmatched. Germline V gene data show CDR1 as MGHRA and CDR2 as YSYEKL. The DNA for the CDR3 is TGCGCCAGCAGCCAATCATTGACAGGGAGTTACGAGCAGTACTTC. It is translated as CASSQSLTGSYEQYF.

The chain combines TRBV5-4 with TRBJ1-1; D is undetermined. Trimming pared 0 bases from V and 2 bases from J, leaving 5 bases between. Germline-derived CDR1 and CDR2 are SGHNT and YYREEE (reference sequence). The CDR3 runs to 13 residues. CDR3 nucleotides: TGTGCCAGCAGCTTGGACAGCAACACTGAAGCTTTCTTT. Amino acid sequence: CASSLDSNTEAFF.

The chain joins TRBV7-3 to TRBJ2-1; D remains ambiguous. The CDR3 has 15 residues. Germline V gene sequence: CDR1 SGHTA, CDR2 FQGTGA. The V gene lost 0 bases and the J gene lost 0 bases, with 6 bases spanning the gap. CDR3 amino acids: CASSLTESSYNEQFF. The DNA for the CDR3 is TGTGCCAGCAGCTTAACGGAAAGCTCCTACAATGAGCAGTTCTTC.

The genes are TRBV7-8 and TRBJ2-1; no clear D. Trimming pared 4 bases from V and 7 bases from J, leaving 11 bases between. Germline CDR1 reads SGHVS; CDR2 reads FQNEAQ. The CDR3 covers 13 residues. Here the CDR3 reads CASSSAMGNEQFF. The CDR3 DNA follows: TGTGCCAGCAGCTCGGCCATGGGGAATGAGCAGTTCTTC.